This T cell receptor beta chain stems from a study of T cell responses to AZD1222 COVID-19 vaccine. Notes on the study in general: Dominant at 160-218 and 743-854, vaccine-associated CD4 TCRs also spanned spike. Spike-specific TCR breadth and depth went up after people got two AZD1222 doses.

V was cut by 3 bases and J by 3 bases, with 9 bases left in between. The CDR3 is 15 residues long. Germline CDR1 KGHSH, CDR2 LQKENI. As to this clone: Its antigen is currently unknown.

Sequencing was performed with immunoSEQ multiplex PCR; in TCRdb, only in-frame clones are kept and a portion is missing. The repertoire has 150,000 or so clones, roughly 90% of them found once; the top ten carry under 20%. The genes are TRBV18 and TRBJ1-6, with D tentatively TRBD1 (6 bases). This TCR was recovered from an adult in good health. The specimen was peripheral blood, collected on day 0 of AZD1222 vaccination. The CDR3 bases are TGTGCCAGCTCACCGGGGGGCGGCTATAATTCACCCCTCCACTTT. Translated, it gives CASSPGGGYNSPLHF.